The 8 T cell receptor beta chains presented below share a single source sample, sequenced in a study of neurological immune-mediated disorders. One entry per CDR3 protein results from TCRdb running MiXCR on the 5' RACE reads. This table holds tens of thousands of distinct CDR3 sequences, 9.4% found once. The sample was PBMCs. The receptor set was obtained from a man over 45 in good health.

The sample holds many counts of this clonotype. This rearrangement joins TRBV20-1 to TRBJ2-1; D is tentatively TRBD1 or TRBD2 (6 bases each). V was clipped by 3 bases and J by 6 bases, with 21 bases between them. Germline values: CDR1 DFQATT, CDR2 SNEGSKA (reference sequence). The CDR3 extends over 16 amino acids. The CDR3 protein is CSASFWGRGRVNEQFF. The DNA for the CDR3 is TGCAGTGCTAGCTTCTGGGGGCGGGGTAGGGTCAATGAGCAGTTCTTC.

This clonotype was counted between two and nine times. V usage is TRBV7-2 and J usage is TRBJ2-3; D perhaps matches TRBD2 (5 bases). V was clipped by 3 bases and J by 0 bases, with 13 bases between them. CDR1 and CDR2 (germline): SGHTA, FQGNSA. The CDR3 runs to 16 residues. CDR3 in DNA: TGTGCCAGCAGCTTCAGAGCGGCAACTAGCACAGATACGCAGTATTTT. Translated: CASSFRAATSTDTQYF.

This clonotype was recorded many times. The V call is TRBV7-2, the J call TRBJ2-3; TRBD2 matches at 10 bases. The CDR3 has 16 amino acids. Germline CDR1 and CDR2: SGHTA and FQGNSA. J was trimmed by 4 bases and V by 4 bases; bases with no gene match: 8. The CDR3 DNA sequence: TGTGCCAGCAGCTCGAAGGCCAGCGGGGGGGCAGATACGCAGTATTTT. Amino acids: CASSSKASGGADTQYF.

This clonotype was counted between two and nine times. This chain uses TRBV11-2 with TRBJ1-6, with D perhaps TRBD1 (6 bases). Germline lookup yields CDR1 SGHAT and CDR2 FQNNGV. The CDR3 runs 17 residues. V lost 1 base, J lost 0 bases, and 10 bases lay in between. The CDR3 sequence: CASSLADRSSYNSPLHF. The CDR3 nucleotides read TGTGCCAGCAGCTTAGCCGACAGGAGCTCCTATAATTCACCCCTCCACTTT. The full variable domain, its missing parts supplied by reference TRBV11-2 and TRBJ1-6, is EAGVAQSPRYKIIEKRQSVAFWCNPISGHATLYWYQQILGQGPKLLIQFQNNGVVDDSQLPKDRFSAERLKGVDSTLKIQPAKLEDSAVYLCASSLADRSSYNSPLHFGNGTRLTVT.

At least ten counts were recorded for this clonotype. The chain joins TRBV5-1 to TRBJ2-7; 7 bases line up with TRBD1. V lost 2 bases to trimming and J lost 4 bases; unmatched junction nucleotides: 6. The CDR3 contains 14 residues. CDR1 is SGHRS, CDR2 YFSETQ, per germline. The CDR3 here is CASSLYRGEYEQYF. CDR3 DNA sequence: TGCGCCAGCAGCTTATACAGGGGCGAATACGAGCAGTACTTC.

This clonotype was picked up a small number of times. This chain connects TRBV5-6 to TRBJ2-7, with 9 nucleotides matching TRBD1. Per germline, CDR1 SGHDT and CDR2 YYEEEE. The CDR3 consists of 15 residues. The trim removed 1 base at V and 2 bases at J, leaving 4 bases unmatched. The CDR3 sequence is CASSLSGTGTYEQYF. DNA of the CDR3: TGTGCCAGCAGCTTGTCCGGGACAGGGACCTACGAGCAGTACTTC.

This clonotype was picked up many times. The J gene is TRBJ2-2, the V gene TRBV5-1, with D hard to call. Germline CDR1 is SGHRS and CDR2 is YFSETQ. This CDR3 region has 15 residues. Trimming cost V 1 base and J 0 bases, with 7 bases left between them. CDR3 region: CASSLLFPNTGELFF. CDR3 bases: TGCGCCAGCAGCTTGTTATTTCCGAACACCGGGGAGCTGTTTTTT.

Ten or more counts support this clonotype. The chain carries TRBV7-9 and TRBJ2-7, with a weak D call TRBD1 (7 bases). The CDR3 is made up of 15 amino acids. Trimming took 5 bases from V and 4 from J, leaving 18 bases between them. Germline CDR1 reads SEHNR; CDR2 reads FQNEAQ (reference sequence). The CDR3: CASSPLRDSPYEQYF. CDR3 in DNA: TGTGCCAGCAGCCCGTTGCGGGACAGCCCGTACGAGCAGTACTTC.